These T cell receptor beta chains were read from a single sample in a study of PD-1 blockade in classical Hodgkin lymphoma. Sequenced by immunoSEQ multiplex PCR; TCRdb stores in-frame clones only, minus some. The sample has about 52,000 clones, around nine tenths seen once. Sequenced here: peripheral blood mononuclear cells (PBMCs), sampled before the fourth cycle of nivolumab. The origin of the receptors is a human donor with classical Hodgkin lymphoma. The CDR3 runs from the conserved cysteine through the conserved F or W. D genes are given only for firm matches.

j_gene | v_gene | len | d_gene | CDR3aa
TRBJ1-4 | TRBV4-3 | 16 | TRBD1 | CASSPGTGGAFEKLFF
TRBJ2-3 | TRBV9 | 15 | - | CASSVALSGTDTQYF
TRBJ2-7 | TRBV14 | 11 | - | CASSHTYEQYF
TRBJ1-3 | TRBV7-6 | 17 | - | CASSTLGKEPSGNTIYF
TRBJ1-1 | TRBV7-9 | 14 | - | CASSSMGLNTEAFF
TRBJ1-5 | TRBV10-2 | 18 | TRBD1 | CASSEWTGGAGSNQPQHF
TRBJ2-5 | TRBV7-9 | 14 | - | CASSSPGAQETQYF
TRBJ2-3 | TRBV5-1 | 15 | - | CASSLDRSRTDTQYF
TRBJ2-7 | TRBV5-1 | 15 | TRBD2 | CASSSIAGGSYEQYF
TRBJ2-5 | TRBV28 | 11 | - | CASSLFGEQYF